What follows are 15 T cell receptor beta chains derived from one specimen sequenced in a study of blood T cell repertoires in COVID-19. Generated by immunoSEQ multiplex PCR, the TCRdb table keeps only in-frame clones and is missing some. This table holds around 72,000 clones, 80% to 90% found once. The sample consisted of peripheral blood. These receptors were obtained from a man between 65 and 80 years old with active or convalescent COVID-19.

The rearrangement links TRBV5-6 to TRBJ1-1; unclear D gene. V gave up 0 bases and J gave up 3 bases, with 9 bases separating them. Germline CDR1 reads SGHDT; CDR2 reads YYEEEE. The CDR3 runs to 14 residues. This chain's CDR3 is CASSLVSGDTEAFF. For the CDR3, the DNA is TGTGCCAGCAGCTTGGTCAGCGGCGACACTGAAGCTTTCTTT.

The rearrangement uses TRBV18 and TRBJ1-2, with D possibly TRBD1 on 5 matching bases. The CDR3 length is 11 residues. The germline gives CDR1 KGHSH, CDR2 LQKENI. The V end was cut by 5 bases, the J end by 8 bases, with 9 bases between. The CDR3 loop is CASSSRVGYTF. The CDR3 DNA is TGTGCCAGCTCAAGCAGGGTCGGCTACACCTTC.

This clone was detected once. The CDR3 nucleotides read TGTGCCAGCTCACCACCAAGTCTAGCCGACAATGAGCAGTTCTTC. This gives the protein CASSPPSLADNEQFF. The chain has TRBV18 and TRBJ2-1; weak D call: TRBD2 (5 bases). Germline CDR1 KGHSH, CDR2 LQKENI. CDR3 length: 15 residues. V was cut by 0 bases and J by 5 bases, with 11 bases left in between.

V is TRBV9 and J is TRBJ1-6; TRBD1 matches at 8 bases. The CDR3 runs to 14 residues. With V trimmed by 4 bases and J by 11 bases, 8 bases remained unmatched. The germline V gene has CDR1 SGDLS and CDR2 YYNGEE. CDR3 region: CASSTGQGPAPLHF. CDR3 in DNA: TGTGCCAGCAGCACCGGACAGGGTCCCGCACCCCTCCACTTT.

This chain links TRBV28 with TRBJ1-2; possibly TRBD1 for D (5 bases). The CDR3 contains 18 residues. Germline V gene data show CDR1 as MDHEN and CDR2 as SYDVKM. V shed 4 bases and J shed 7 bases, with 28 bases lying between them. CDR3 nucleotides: TGTGCCAGCAGTTCATCAGACCCTAACGCCCGGGCTCAGGGTGGCTACACCTTC. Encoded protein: CASSSSDPNARAQGGYTF.

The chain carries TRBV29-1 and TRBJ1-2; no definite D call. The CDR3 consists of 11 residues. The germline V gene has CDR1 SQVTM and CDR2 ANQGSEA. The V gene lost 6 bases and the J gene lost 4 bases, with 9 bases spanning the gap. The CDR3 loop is CSVDSIYGYTF. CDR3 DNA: TGCAGCGTGGACTCCATCTATGGCTACACCTTC.

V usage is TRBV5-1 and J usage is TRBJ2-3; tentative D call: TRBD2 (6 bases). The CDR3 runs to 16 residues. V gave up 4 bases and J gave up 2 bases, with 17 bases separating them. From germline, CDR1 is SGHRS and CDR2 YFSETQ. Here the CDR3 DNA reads TGCGCCAGCAGCGCATCCGGGACTGGATCCACAGATACGCAGTATTTT. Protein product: CASSASGTGSTDTQYF.

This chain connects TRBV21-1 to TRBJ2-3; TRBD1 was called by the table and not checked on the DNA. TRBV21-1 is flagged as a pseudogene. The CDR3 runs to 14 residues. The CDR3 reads CASPGQQFTDTQYF. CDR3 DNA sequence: TGTGCCAGCCCCGGACAGCAATTCACAGATACGCAGTATTTT.

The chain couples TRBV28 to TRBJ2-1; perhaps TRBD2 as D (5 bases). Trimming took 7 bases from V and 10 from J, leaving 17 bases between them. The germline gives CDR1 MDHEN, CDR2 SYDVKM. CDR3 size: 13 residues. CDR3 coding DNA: TGTGCCAGCACCCCCGCTGCGGGCAGGGAGCAGTTCTTC. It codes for CASTPAAGREQFF.

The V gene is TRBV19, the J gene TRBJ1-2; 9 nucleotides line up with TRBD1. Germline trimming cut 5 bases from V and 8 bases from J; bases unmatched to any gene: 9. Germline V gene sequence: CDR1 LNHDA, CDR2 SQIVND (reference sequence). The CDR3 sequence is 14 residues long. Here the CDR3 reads CASSARDRVPGYTF. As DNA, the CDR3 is TGTGCCAGTAGTGCTCGGGACAGGGTACCCGGCTACACCTTC.

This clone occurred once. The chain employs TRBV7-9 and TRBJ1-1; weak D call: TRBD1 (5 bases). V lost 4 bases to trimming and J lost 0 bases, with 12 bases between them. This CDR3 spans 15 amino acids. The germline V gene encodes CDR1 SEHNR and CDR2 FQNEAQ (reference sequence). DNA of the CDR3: TGTGCCAGCAGCTCCCTGGGGGGTCTGAACACTGAAGCTTTCTTT. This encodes CASSSLGGLNTEAFF.

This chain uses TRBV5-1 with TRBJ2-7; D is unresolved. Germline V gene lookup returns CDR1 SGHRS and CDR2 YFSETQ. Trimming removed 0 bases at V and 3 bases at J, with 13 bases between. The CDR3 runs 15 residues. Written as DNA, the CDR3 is TGCGCCAGCAGCTTGGAACAGCCTTCAAACTACGAGCAGTACTTC. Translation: CASSLEQPSNYEQYF.

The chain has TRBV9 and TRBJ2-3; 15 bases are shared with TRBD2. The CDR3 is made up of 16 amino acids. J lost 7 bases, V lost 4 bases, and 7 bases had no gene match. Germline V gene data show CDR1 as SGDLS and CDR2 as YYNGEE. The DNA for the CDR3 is TGTGCCAGCAGCCCCACGGGACTAGCGGGAGGACATACGCAGTATTTT. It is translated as CASSPTGLAGGHTQYF.

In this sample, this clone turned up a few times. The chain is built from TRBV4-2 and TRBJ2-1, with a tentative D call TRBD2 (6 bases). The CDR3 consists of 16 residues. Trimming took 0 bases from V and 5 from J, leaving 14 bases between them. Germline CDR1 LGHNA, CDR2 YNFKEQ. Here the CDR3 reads CASSQDLGTFNNEQFF. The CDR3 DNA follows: TGTGCCAGCAGCCAAGACCTAGGGACTTTCAACAATGAGCAGTTCTTC.

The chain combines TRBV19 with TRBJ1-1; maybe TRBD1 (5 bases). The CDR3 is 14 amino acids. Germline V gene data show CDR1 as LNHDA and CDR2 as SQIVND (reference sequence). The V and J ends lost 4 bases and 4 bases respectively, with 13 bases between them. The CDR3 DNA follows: TGTGCCAGTAGTACCTCTTGGGGCGGCACTGAAGCTTTCTTT. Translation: CASSTSWGGTEAFF.